These T cell receptor beta chains were read from a single sample in a study of vaccination and CD4 T cells after COVID-19. Using its own MiXCR run on the PCR reads, TCRdb lists one record per CDR3 protein. This table has about 7,400 distinct CDR3 sequences, 65% appearing once. These receptors' antigens are unknown. Sequenced: CD4+ T cells from blood, cultured in vitro. The receptors stem from a human donor who had recovered from COVID-19. Each CDR3 is given with its conserved first and last residue. D genes are given only for firm matches. Not every row has a clone size; where given, it reads once, few, many or a size class.

size	V	D	J	DNA	CDR3
.	TRBV12-3/TRBV12-4	.	TRBJ1-5	TGTGCCAGCAGTTTAGGTCGCATTCATCAGCCCCAGCATTTT	CASSLGRIHQPQHF
.	TRBV20-1	TRBD2	TRBJ2-1	TGCAGTGCTAGAGATCCGGTTGCGGGGGTCTCCTACAATGAGCAGTTCTTC	CSARDPVAGVSYNEQFF
.	TRBV27	.	TRBJ1-2	TGTGCCAGCAGTCCAAATCCCGACACTGTCTATGGCTACACCTTC	CASSPNPDTVYGYTF
few	TRBV7-3	TRBD1	TRBJ2-2	TGTGCCAGCAGCGCAACAGGGGGTTCGACCGGGGAGCTGTTTTTT	CASSATGGSTGELFF
.	TRBV7-6	.	TRBJ1-2	TGTGCCAGCAGCCCCGGCTATAACTATGGCTACACCTTC	CASSPGYNYGYTF
few	TRBV2	TRBD1	TRBJ2-7	TGTGCCAGCAGTGGGGACAGTCTCTACGAGCAGTACTTC	CASSGDSLYEQYF
few	TRBV5-1	.	TRBJ1-1	TGCGCCAGCAGCTTGATGGACACCACTGAAGCTTTCTTT	CASSLMDTTEAFF
few	TRBV19	.	TRBJ1-2	TGTGCCAGTAAGTTGGGGACACAACAATATGGCTACACCTTC	CASKLGTQQYGYTF
.	TRBV6-1	.	TRBJ2-1	TGTGCCAGCAGTCGGGCTGGCAATGAGCAGTTCTTC	CASSRAGNEQFF
.	TRBV10-3	TRBD2	TRBJ2-3	TGTGCCATCACTAGCGGCCGCCCCTCTAGCACAGATACGCAGTATTTT	CAITSGRPSSTDTQYF
few	TRBV7-3	.	TRBJ2-2	TGTGCCAGCAGCCTCAGGCTCACCGGGGAGCTGTTTTTT	CASSLRLTGELFF
.	TRBV19	.	TRBJ1-1	TGTGCCAGTAGTATCTCCGGGGGTTGGGGCACTGAAGCTTTCTTT	CASSISGGWGTEAFF
few	TRBV7-2	.	TRBJ2-1	TGTGCCAGCAGCGCGGACTCTTCCCCTGAGCAGTTCTTC	CASSADSSPEQFF
few	TRBV11-3	TRBD1	TRBJ1-1	TGTGCCAGCAGCTCGACAGGGACGAACACTGAAGCTTTCTTT	CASSSTGTNTEAFF
.	TRBV27	.	TRBJ2-6	TGTGCCAGCAGTTTAATGCCAGGCCGACGGTCTGGGGCCAACGTCCTGACTTTC	CASSLMPGRRSGANVLTF
.	TRBV5-1	.	TRBJ1-1	TGCGCCAGCAGCCCGCAGACAGGCCCCAGTGAAGCTTTCTTT	CASSPQTGPSEAFF
.	TRBV24-1	TRBD2	TRBJ2-2	TGTGCCACCAGTGAGCGCTCTAGCGGGAGGGCCTACGGGGAGCTGTTTTTT	CATSERSSGRAYGELFF
.	TRBV29-1	.	TRBJ2-3	TGCAGCGTTAAGGTTTATACAGATACGCAGTATTTT	CSVKVYTDTQYF
.	TRBV20-1	.	TRBJ1-5	TGCAGTGCTCCGGGCCGAGGGAATCAGCCCCAGCATTTT	CSAPGRGNQPQHF
.	TRBV19	TRBD1	TRBJ1-2	TGTGCCAGTAAAAAAGGGGACAGCCCTAACTATGGCTACACCTTC	CASKKGDSPNYGYTF
.	TRBV27	.	TRBJ1-3	TGTGCCAGCAGTTTGTGGACAGCCGGAAACACCATATATTTT	CASSLWTAGNTIYF
.	TRBV20-1	.	TRBJ2-3	TGCAGTGCTCAGGGTGGAACAGATACGCAGTATTTT	CSAQGGTDTQYF
.	TRBV20-1	TRBD1	TRBJ1-2	TGCAGTGCTAGCCCGGGACAGGGGGATCCTAACTATGGCTACACCTTC	CSASPGQGDPNYGYTF
.	TRBV20-1	.	TRBJ2-3	TGCAGTGATAGGGGGGGCGCAGATACGCAGTATTTT	CSDRGGADTQYF
large	TRBV10-3	TRBD1	TRBJ1-5	TGTGCCATCAGCCCGGACAGGGATAATCAGCCCCAGCATTTT	CAISPDRDNQPQHF
.	TRBV7-2	.	TRBJ1-2	TGTGCCAGCAGCTTGAGCGGGCCCAGAGCTGGCTACACCTTC	CASSLSGPRAGYTF
once	TRBV20-1	TRBD2	TRBJ2-7	TGCAGTGCTAGAGATTCGGTTAGGGGAGGGCCGGACGAGCAGTACTTC	CSARDSVRGGPDEQYF
.	TRBV20-1	.	TRBJ2-7	TGCAGTGCTAGAGATCGAAGAGGGGCGGCGTACGAGCAGTACTTC	CSARDRRGAAYEQYF
.	TRBV20-1	.	TRBJ2-5	TGCAGTGCAATAGTGAGGCCAGAGACCCAGTACTTC	CSAIVRPETQYF
.	TRBV28	TRBD1	TRBJ2-1	TGTGCCAGCAGTCGATCAGGGGGCAGGGGTCGGGGGAGCTCCTACAATGAGCAGTTCTTC	CASSRSGGRGRGSSYNEQFF
.	TRBV7-3	.	TRBJ1-1	TGTGCCAGCAGCTTAACTGGAGGACTTGAAGCTTTCTTT	CASSLTGGLEAFF
few	TRBV20-1	TRBD2	TRBJ2-2	TGCAGTGCTAGATACCAGCGGGAAAGCCACACCGGGGAGCTGTTTTTT	CSARYQRESHTGELFF
.	TRBV6-5	.	TRBJ1-1	TGTGCCAGCAGTTACTCCATGACACAACTGAACACTGAAGCTTTCTTT	CASSYSMTQLNTEAFF
.	TRBV10-3	.	TRBJ1-4	TGTGCCAGCAGATTACTCCCCACAGGGGAAAAACTGTTTTTT	CASRLLPTGEKLFF
.	TRBV4-3	.	TRBJ2-3	TGCGCCAGCAGCCAAGGGTCCGGGACGGTGACAGATACGCAGTATTTT	CASSQGSGTVTDTQYF
.	TRBV6-2/TRBV6-3	TRBD1	TRBJ2-7	TGTGCCAGCAGGCCTTTTATCCAGACGGACAGGGCGTACTTC	CASRPFIQTDRAYF
.	TRBV5-8	.	TRBJ2-3	TGTGCCAGCAGCTTCCGGGGACATTCGTCAAGCACAGATACGCAGTATTTT	CASSFRGHSSSTDTQYF
.	TRBV20-1	.	TRBJ2-7	TGCAGTGCTCCAGCCCGTTCCTACGAGCAGTACTTC	CSAPARSYEQYF
.	TRBV2	.	TRBJ2-7	TGTGCCAGCAGAAGACTAGTACGCGAGCAGTACTTC	CASRRLVREQYF
.	TRBV5-1	.	TRBJ1-2	TGCGCCAGCAGCTTGGGGGTGGAGAACTATGGCTACACCTTC	CASSLGVENYGYTF
.	TRBV27	.	TRBJ1-2	TGTGCCAGCAGTTCAGAAGCGGCCTCAGGCGGCTACACCTTC	CASSSEAASGGYTF
once	TRBV20-1	.	TRBJ2-7	TGCAGTGCTACCCGGGGAGCCCGCTCCTACGAGCAGTACTTC	CSATRGARSYEQYF
.	TRBV11-2	.	TRBJ2-3	TGTGCCAGCAGCTTACTGTTGGGTTACGATACGCAGTATTTT	CASSLLLGYDTQYF
.	TRBV20-1	TRBD1	TRBJ2-4	TGCAGTGCCGGCCCCGGGACAGGGGTGATAGGCATTCAGTACTTC	CSAGPGTGVIGIQYF
hyperexpanded	TRBV20-1	TRBD2	TRBJ2-3	TGCAGTGCTGAGACTAGGGGACTAGCGGGAGGGCGTAGCACAGATACGCAGTATTTT	CSAETRGLAGGRSTDTQYF
.	TRBV2	.	TRBJ1-5	TGTGCCAGCAGTGACAGGGCGGTTGATCAGCCCCAGCATTTT	CASSDRAVDQPQHF
medium-sized	TRBV20-1	.	TRBJ1-5	TGCAGTGCTAACATACGGGGAAGCAATCAGCCCCAGCATTTT	CSANIRGSNQPQHF